The 17 T cell receptor beta chains presented below share a single source sample, sequenced in a study of T cell repertoires in cytomegalovirus infection. Their antigens remain unidentified. TCRdb analysed the reads with MiXCR anew, one entry per CDR3 protein. This sample carries just over 450,000 distinct CDR3 sequences, about 42% of them seen once, and the ten largest clones take approximately 40%. Sequenced here: cultured PBMCs, sampled from culture after CMV antigen stimulation. The receptors come from a human donor in good health (CMV status not recorded). Some clones in this sample may be carry-over from other donors' samples.

The chain employs TRBV4-2 and TRBJ1-4; D ambiguous. The V end was cut by 3 bases, the J end by 7 bases, with 12 bases between. This CDR3 has 14 amino acids. Looked up from germline, CDR1 is LGHNA and CDR2 is YNFKEQ. The CDR3, as DNA: TGTGCCAGCAGCCAGTCCCTCGAGGGTGAAAAACTGTTTTTT. It yields the protein CASSQSLEGEKLFF.

The chain employs TRBV6-2 or TRBV6-3 and TRBJ2-1, with 13 bases identical to TRBD2. In germline, CDR1 is MNHEY, CDR2 SVGEGT. With V trimmed by 1 base and J by 2 bases, 2 bases remained unmatched. The CDR3 runs to 17 residues. In DNA, the CDR3 is TGTGCCAGCAGTTACTGGACTAGCGGGGGCCCCTACAATGAGCAGTTCTTC. Its protein is CASSYWTSGGPYNEQFF.

This clonotype has more than one count but fewer than ten. V gene TRBV7-2 combines with J gene TRBJ2-1; the D is unclear. Trimming cost V 4 bases and J 8 bases, with 12 bases left between them. The CDR3 extends over 13 amino acids. The germline CDR1 and CDR2 sequences are SGHTA and FQGNSA. CDR3 sequence reads: CASSSYIRDEQFF. In DNA form, the CDR3 reads TGTGCCAGCAGCTCGTATATTCGTGATGAGCAGTTCTTC.

This clonotype was found many times. The chain is built from TRBV7-6 and TRBJ2-1; D gene unclear. Per the germline V gene, CDR1 is SGHVS and CDR2 is FNYEAQ. This CDR3 has 15 residues. The germline V and J ends were trimmed by 3 bases and 1 base, with 10 bases remaining between them. CDR3 sequence (DNA): TGTGCCAGCAGCTTCCTCTACGATTCCTACAATGAGCAGTTCTTC. Protein product: CASSFLYDSYNEQFF. Based on the CDR3 plus reference TRBV7-6 and TRBJ2-1, the full variable domain is GAGVSQSPRYKVTKRGQDVALRCDPISGHVSLYWYRQALGQGPEFLTYFNYEAQQDKSGLPNDRFSAERPEGSISTLTIQRTEQRDSAMYRCASSFLYDSYNEQFFGPGTRLTVL.

This clonotype has just a few counts. The V gene is TRBV6-1, the J gene TRBJ2-1, with no clear D. This CDR3 is built from 12 residues. Germline loops: CDR1 MNHNS, CDR2 SASEGT. Trimming took 0 bases from V and 7 from J, leaving 4 bases between them. DNA for the CDR3: TGTGCCAGCAGTGAAGCTCCTAATGAGCAGTTCTTC. It specifies CASSEAPNEQFF.

The table lists this clonotype with many counts. The chain recombines TRBV7-2 with TRBJ2-1; 13 bases match TRBD2. This CDR3 region has 17 residues. V dropped 2 bases and J dropped 5; count of bases not matched to a gene: 6. Germline V gives CDR1 SGHTA, CDR2 FQGNSA. The CDR3 sequence is CASSLPSTSGGNNEQFF. In nucleotides, the CDR3 is TGTGCCAGCAGCTTACCTTCGACTAGCGGGGGGAACAATGAGCAGTTCTTC.

The rearrangement links TRBV28 to TRBJ2-2; D is perhaps TRBD2 (7 bases). The CDR3 consists of 15 residues. Germline V gene data show CDR1 as MDHEN and CDR2 as SYDVKM. V gave up 5 bases and J gave up 7 bases, with 17 bases separating them. CDR3 nucleotides: TGTGCCAGCAGTGCCCTTGCGGGGGCCGGCGGGGAGCTGTTTTTT. Translating gives CASSALAGAGGELFF.

The table lists this clonotype with a few counts. The chain uses TRBV5-5 and TRBJ1-2; 7 bases are shared with TRBD1. The germline V gene has CDR1 SGHKS and CDR2 YYEKEE (reference sequence). The CDR3 is 14 amino acids. Unmatched junction bases numbered 3, after V lost 3 bases and J lost 1 base. This CDR3 reads CASSSGTDNYGYTF. The DNA for the CDR3 is TGTGCCAGCAGCTCAGGGACAGATAACTATGGCTACACCTTC.

This clonotype was counted a few times. The chain uses TRBV15 and TRBJ2-1; tentatively, D is TRBD2 (6 bases). This CDR3 has 16 residues. With 4 bases removed from V and 3 bases from J, the gap between germline ends came to 16 bases. Germline V gene sequence: CDR1 LNHNV, CDR2 YYDKDF (reference sequence). Here the CDR3 reads CATSTRGVTLYNEQFF. The CDR3 bases are TGTGCCACCAGCACGCGCGGGGTAACCCTCTACAATGAGCAGTTCTTC. The variable domain in full, completed from reference TRBV15 and TRBJ2-1, reads DAMVIQNPRYQVTQFGKPVTLSCSQTLNHNVMYWYQQKSSQAPKLLFHYYDKDFNNEADTPDNFQSRRPNTSFCFLDIRSPGLGDTAMYLCATSTRGVTLYNEQFFGPGTRLTVL.

This chain joins TRBV7-2 and TRBJ2-5; 10 positions match TRBD2. Germline lookup yields CDR1 SGHTA and CDR2 FQGNSA. The CDR3 is made up of 16 amino acids. V shed 5 bases, J shed 4 bases, and the junction held 10 bases outside the gene matches. The CDR3 is CASSPRSSGRGETQYF. CDR3 in DNA: TGTGCCAGCAGCCCCAGATCCAGCGGGAGGGGAGAGACCCAGTACTTC.

This chain uses TRBV25-1 with TRBJ2-3; 7 bases fit TRBD1. There are 14 residues in the CDR3. In germline, CDR1 is MGHDK, CDR2 SYGVNS. Trimming cost V 3 bases and J 4 bases; bases outside gene matches: 4. This CDR3 is CASSDSGTADTQYF. For the CDR3, the DNA is TGTGCCAGCAGTGACTCCGGGACAGCAGATACGCAGTATTTT.

The chain carries TRBV19 and TRBJ2-3; D may be TRBD2 (6 bases). Trimming cost V 3 bases and J 4 bases, with 11 bases left between them. This CDR3 region has 14 residues. Germline V gives CDR1 LNHDA, CDR2 SQIVND (reference sequence). CDR3 residues: CASSMEGSADTQYF. As DNA, the CDR3 is TGTGCCAGTAGTATGGAGGGTTCAGCAGATACGCAGTATTTT.

V gene TRBV3-1 combines with J gene TRBJ1-6, with D hard to call. CDR1 is LGHDT and CDR2 is YNNKEL in the germline V gene (reference sequence). V lost 0 bases, J lost 12 bases, and 15 bases lay in between. The length of the CDR3 is 15 residues. The CDR3 protein is CASSQDLGPGLPLHF. The CDR3 DNA reads as TGTGCCAGCAGCCAAGATCTAGGACCAGGATTACCCCTCCACTTT.

V is TRBV10-3 and J is TRBJ2-7; D may be TRBD2 (5 bases). V lost 5 bases and J 6 bases, leaving 11 bases between the germline ends. From germline, CDR1 is ENHRY and CDR2 SYGVKD. CDR3 size: 12 residues. CDR3 sequence reads: CAISRGGLEQYF. The CDR3 DNA reads as TGTGCCATCAGTAGAGGCGGGCTCGAGCAGTACTTC.

This clonotype has a count of ten or more. The chain combines TRBV12-3 or TRBV12-4 with TRBJ1-6; a weak D match, TRBD1 (6 bases). There are 15 residues in the CDR3. The ends were cut back, 2 bases at V and 5 bases at J, with 10 bases in the middle. CDR3 amino acids: CASSLMDRNNSPLHF. The CDR3 nucleotides read TGTGCCAGCAGTTTAATGGACAGAAATAATTCACCCCTCCACTTT.

This clonotype has only one observation. The CDR3 DNA sequence: TGTGCCTCCTGTGGAGGGCGCGTGGAGACCCAGTACTTC. Protein sequence: CASCGGRVETQYF. This chain uses TRBV12-3 or TRBV12-4 with TRBJ2-5, with a tentative D call TRBD2 (6 bases). This CDR3 comprises 13 residues. V lost 11 bases to trimming and J lost 5 bases, with 18 bases between them.

CDR3 protein: CASSQLAGEGGELFF. The CDR3 nucleotides read TGTGCCAGCAGCCAACTAGCGGGAGAAGGCGGGGAGCTGTTTTTT. The chain combines TRBV3-1 with TRBJ2-2, with TRBD2 identical over 10 bases. This CDR3 is built from 15 residues. Germline V gene sequence: CDR1 LGHDT, CDR2 YNNKEL (reference sequence). The junction had 4 bases not matched to a gene; V was cut back by 2 bases and J by 7 bases.